Each of the 21 T cell receptor beta chains below was sequenced from the same sample in a study of T cell changes during pregnancy in multiple sclerosis. Libraries were prepared by immunoSEQ multiplex PCR; TCRdb keeps only in-frame clonotypes and omits some of them. The table lists 55,000 to 65,000 clones, approximately 93% of them singletons, with approximately 2% in the top ten. The material was peripheral blood, obtained after pregnancy. The receptors derive from a female donor with multiple sclerosis, enrolled in a pregnancy study.

CDR3 loop: CASSYSWSGNYEQYF. CDR3 sequence (DNA): TGTGCCAGCAGTTACTCGTGGAGCGGTAACTACGAGCAGTACTTC. V gene TRBV6-5 combines with J gene TRBJ2-7, with a weak D call TRBD2 (5 bases). The V gene lost 0 bases and the J gene lost 3 bases, with 12 bases spanning the gap. The CDR3 runs to 15 residues. CDR1 is MNHEY and CDR2 is SVGAGI in the germline V gene.

The V call is TRBV19, the J call TRBJ1-2, with 7 positions matching TRBD1. Germline CDR1 and CDR2: LNHDA and SQIVND (reference sequence). The CDR3 sequence is 13 residues long. V lost 1 base to trimming and J lost 6 bases; unmatched junction nucleotides: 2. CDR3: CASSIVTGHGYTF. CDR3 nucleotides: TGTGCCAGTAGTATAGTGACAGGGCATGGCTACACCTTC.

The V and J genes are TRBV28 and TRBJ2-4; D is undetermined. V was clipped by 6 bases and J by 1 base, with 13 bases between them. Germline V gives CDR1 MDHEN, CDR2 SYDVKM. The CDR3 runs to 15 residues. This CDR3 reads CASRAPFVAKNIQYF. The DNA of the CDR3 is TGTGCCAGCAGGGCCCCCTTTGTCGCCAAAAACATTCAGTACTTC.

This chain joins TRBV7-2 and TRBJ2-2; a weak D match, TRBD2 (5 bases). This CDR3 is built from 14 residues. V lost 0 bases, J lost 6 bases, and 8 bases lay in between. CDR1 is SGHTA and CDR2 is FQGNSA in the germline V gene. As DNA, the CDR3 is TGTGCCAGCAGCTTAGCCCCGGGGTCCGGGGAGCTGTTTTTT. Its translation is CASSLAPGSGELFF.

The chain joins TRBV19 to TRBJ2-1; D gene uncertain. The germline V gene encodes CDR1 LNHDA and CDR2 SQIVND (reference sequence). Trimming cost V 4 bases and J 1 base, with 8 bases left between them. CDR3 length: 14 amino acids. CDR3 loop: CASSKRASYNEQFF. The CDR3 DNA follows: TGTGCCAGTAGTAAGAGAGCATCCTACAATGAGCAGTTCTTC.

The chain uses TRBV18 and TRBJ2-1, with 16 bases fitting TRBD2. CDR1 is KGHSH, CDR2 LQKENI, per germline. The CDR3 is 17 residues long. Trimming cost V 4 bases and J 4 bases; bases outside gene matches: 4. CDR3 bases: TGTGCCAGCTCACACCCGGGACTAGCGGGAGGGTACAATGAGCAGTTCTTC. This translates into CASSHPGLAGGYNEQFF.

V usage is TRBV7-3 and J usage is TRBJ2-6; 9 nucleotides line up with TRBD1. With 2 bases clipped from V and 2 bases from J, the junction kept 1 base outside the gene matches. The germline gives CDR1 SGHTA, CDR2 FQGTGA. The CDR3 contains 16 residues. CDR3 region: CASSLRQGAGANVLTF. In DNA, the CDR3 is TGTGCCAGCAGCTTACGACAGGGGGCTGGGGCCAACGTCCTGACTTTC.

V gene TRBV4-3 combines with J gene TRBJ2-5; D possibly corresponds to TRBD1 (7 bases). V shed 0 bases and J shed 3 bases, with 11 bases lying between them. CDR1 LGHNA and CDR2 YSLEER come from the germline V gene. The CDR3 is made up of 15 amino acids. The CDR3: CASSQDQGGKETQYF. CDR3 DNA: TGCGCCAGCAGCCAAGATCAGGGGGGAAAAGAGACCCAGTACTTC.

The rearrangement joins TRBV15 to TRBJ2-3; 8 bases are shared with TRBD2. The germline CDR1 and CDR2 sequences are LNHNV and YYDKDF (reference sequence). The trim removed 3 bases at V and 2 bases at J, leaving 10 bases unmatched. The CDR3 extends over 17 amino acids. The CDR3: CATSRDVIAGYTDTQYF. CDR3 sequence (DNA): TGTGCCACCAGCAGGGATGTGATAGCGGGGTACACAGATACGCAGTATTTT.

This clone was seen once. The V and J genes are TRBV11-3 and TRBJ2-1; D might be TRBD1 (6 bases). In germline, CDR1 is SGHNT, CDR2 YENEEA. V lost 5 bases and J 7 bases, leaving 18 bases between the germline ends. The CDR3 is 15 amino acids. CDR3 DNA: TGTGCCAGCAGCCCGGGACAACTAGAACCAAATGAGCAGTTCTTC. As protein: CASSPGQLEPNEQFF.

The chain is built from TRBV19 and TRBJ1-2, with D hard to call. V was pared by 7 bases and J by 4 bases, with 16 bases between. The CDR3 has 14 amino acids. Germline lookup yields CDR1 LNHDA and CDR2 SQIVND (reference sequence). CDR3 sequence: CASIPNRGPYGYTF. In DNA form, the CDR3 reads TGTGCCAGTATTCCTAACCGGGGTCCCTATGGCTACACCTTC. Full variable domain (missing parts from reference TRBV19 and TRBJ1-2): DGGITQSPKYLFRKEGQNVTLSCEQNLNHDAMYWYRQDPGQGLRLIYYSQIVNDFQKGDIAEGYSVSREKKESFPLTVTSAQKNPTAFYLCASIPNRGPYGYTFGSGTRLTVV.

This chain joins TRBV28 and TRBJ1-2; tentative D call: TRBD1 (6 bases). The CDR3 is 15 residues long. The V gene lost 4 bases and the J gene lost 2 bases, with 14 bases spanning the gap. The germline V gene encodes CDR1 MDHEN and CDR2 SYDVKM. The CDR3 nucleotides read TGTGCCAGCAGTTCAGCCGCGACAGGAAACTATGGCTACACCTTC. Encoded protein: CASSSAATGNYGYTF.

The chain has TRBV19 and TRBJ1-5; no clear D gene. Germline assignment: CDR1 LNHDA and CDR2 SQIVND (reference sequence). This CDR3 is 13 amino acids long. The ends were cut back, 7 bases at V and 4 bases at J, with 11 bases in the middle. As DNA, the CDR3 is TGTGCCAGTAATAACCCGGGGAATCAGCCCCAGCATTTT. Its translation is CASNNPGNQPQHF.

The CDR3 loop is CAIQQGGEQYF. In DNA form, the CDR3 reads TGTGCCATACAACAGGGTGGCGAGCAGTACTTC. This chain joins TRBV28 and TRBJ2-7; possible D gene TRBD1, 6 bases. Germline loops: CDR1 MDHEN, CDR2 SYDVKM. Trimming stripped 10 bases from V and 6 bases from J, with 13 bases between. CDR3 length: 11 residues.

The chain carries TRBV7-2 and TRBJ1-2; 7 nucleotides agree with TRBD1. The ends lost 5 bases at V and 4 bases at J; junction bases unmatched: 7. This CDR3 comprises 14 residues. In germline, CDR1 is SGHTA, CDR2 FQGNSA. The CDR3 nucleotides are TGTGCCAGCAGCCCCGACAGGGAGAGCTATGGCTACACCTTC. Protein: CASSPDRESYGYTF.

V is TRBV6-5 and J is TRBJ2-7; a possible D gene is TRBD2 (5 bases). Trimming cost V 6 bases and J 1 base, with 16 bases left between them. CDR3 length: 15 amino acids. Germline V gene sequence: CDR1 MNHEY, CDR2 SVGAGI. CDR3 DNA sequence: TGTGCCAGCAGCTTACACGGGGTTCCTTCCTACGAGCAGTACTTC. Translated, it gives CASSLHGVPSYEQYF.

The rearrangement joins TRBV9 to TRBJ2-1; D perhaps matches TRBD2 (6 bases). Germline CDR1 SGDLS, CDR2 YYNGEE. The CDR3 is made up of 14 amino acids. Between the trimmed V and J ends, which lost 0 bases and 9 bases, there was a span of 13 bases. CDR3 DNA: TGTGCCAGCAGCGTAGACCCTGTGGAGGGTGAGCAGTTCTTC. Protein product: CASSVDPVEGEQFF.

The J gene is TRBJ2-3, the V gene TRBV10-2; D is ambiguous. Germline CDR1 reads WSHSY; CDR2 reads SAAADI. This CDR3 is built from 12 residues. Trimming took off 11 bases at V and 0 bases at J, with 9 bases between the two ends. CDR3 bases: TGCGCCCGACAACGGAGCACAGATACGCAGTATTTT. This codes for CARQRSTDTQYF.

The chain carries TRBV10-3 and TRBJ2-7; D is perhaps TRBD2 (6 bases). This CDR3 is 14 amino acids long. Trimming took 11 bases from V and 0 from J, leaving 17 bases between them. CDR1 and CDR2 from the germline V gene are ENHRY and SYGVKD. Written as DNA, the CDR3 is TGTGCCTCAACCCGGACTATCAGCTCCTACGAGCAGTACTTC. It is translated as CASTRTISSYEQYF.

This clone was detected only once. This sequence joins TRBV11-2 and TRBJ2-2; perhaps TRBD2 as D (7 bases). V lost 0 bases and J lost 7, with 15 bases in between. There are 16 residues in the CDR3. Germline values: CDR1 SGHAT, CDR2 FQNNGV. CDR3 in DNA: TGTGCCAGCAGCTTAGAACGGGGGGCGCTTGACGGGGAGCTGTTTTTT. Translation: CASSLERGALDGELFF.

The chain couples TRBV19 to TRBJ2-5; 7 nucleotides agree with TRBD1. The germline V gene has CDR1 LNHDA and CDR2 SQIVND (reference sequence). There are 14 residues in the CDR3. V gave up 5 bases and J gave up 1 base; unmatched junction bases: 4. The CDR3 sequence is CASSLGQPQETQYF. As DNA, the CDR3 is TGTGCCAGTAGTTTGGGACAGCCCCAAGAGACCCAGTACTTC.